This entry is about one TCR beta chain. This clone turned up a few times. Its antigen target is currently unknown. Base-call qualities are not available, and no considerably larger clone is one nucleotide away. TCRbeta CDR3 regions were amplified from genomic DNA by means of the immunoSEQ Assay, a bias-controlled multiplex PCR. In the paper's pipeline: Within the assay, amplification of reference gene primers was used to estimate how many nucleated cells each sample contained. To quantify the absolute abundance of each unique TCRbeta CDR3 rearrangement, sequence reads were collapsed and filtered. For each sample, productive Simpson clonality was calculated by taking the square root of Simpson's diversity index across productive rearrangements. The source is immuneACCESS, and TCRdb retained only in-frame sequences with V and J called. Part of the clones is not carried over; for the studies checked, unresolved V genes explain less than half of this, and the remainder is unexplained. For V, J and clone size, that table is used; D and trimming come from the DNA. Recorded for this sample are 250,000 or so clones; 90% of them occurred a single time. The ten largest clonotypes hold about 2.5% of the sample.

Reading the germline V gene gives CDR1 SNHLY and CDR2 FYNNEI. The CDR3, from cysteine to phenylalanine, totals 12 residues. CDR3 DNA is the only sequence kept; it has 36 bases, read in frame from the first base. Clipping removes 7 bases from V and 6 bases from J, with 6 as the unmatched junction base count. This sample was taken from a study of blood T cell repertoires in COVID-19 (dated by TCRdb to the early 2020s). Context from the whole study: Samples from collaborators originated in the United States, Italy and Spain and spanned both the acute and convalescent phases of COVID-19. The prospective study material was composed of cDNA or gDNA derived from T cells, B-cell-depleted T cells, or PBMCs. Deeply sampled blood TCRbeta repertoires from subjects exposed to, actively infected with, or recovered from COVID-19 were included in the dataset. A freely available public database, intended as a resource for researchers studying the immune response to SARS-CoV-2, is where the repertoires were released. The samples were drawn from the first 160 participants of the ongoing ImmuneRACE study and from some 1,300 subjects provided by 6 global collaborators. Sample metadata almost always included a de-identified subject ID, COVID-19 status, age in years and sex. Where available, HLA class I and class II types were taken from metadata supplied by the sample provider and were not determined by assay-based typing. Overall study outcomes, separate from this receptor: The quantity of clinical and demographic metadata differed by source and by participant and was supplied without curation.

One collaborating source in Seattle enrolled patients while the patients were actively infected and followed the patients over time throughout the course of disease. Each collaborating institution followed its own protocols to collect whole blood in K2EDTA tubes. For TCRbeta analysis, collaborator samples were shipped as frozen whole blood, as isolated PBMCs, or as DNA extracted from either sample type. The chain is encoded by TRBV2 joined to TRBJ2-7; 7 junctional bases match TRBD1. The TCR was taken from a man under 40 with COVID-19, enrolled during active disease. Sequencing was carried out using peripheral blood. The DNA reads as follows: TGTGCCAGCAATCACAGGGGTGGCGAGCAGTACTTC. Translated, this gives CASNHRGGEQYF.